This TCR beta chain was identified in a study of T cell clonotyping in hematopoietic cell transplantation. With 3 bases clipped from V and 7 bases from J, the junction kept 12 bases outside the gene matches. The CDR3 has 16 amino acids. Germline V gene lookup returns CDR1 SGDLS and CDR2 YYNGEE. Repertoires were generated with immunoSEQ multiplex PCR, while TCRdb's copy carries only in-frame clones and drops some. This sample has about 6,800 clones; roughly 98% occur once, and the top ten carry 0.64%. The starting material was PBMCs, obtained 30 days after allogeneic stem cell transplant. The chain uses TRBV9 and TRBJ2-2; TRBD1 aligns across 7 bases. The TCR originated in a male patient aged 55 to 69 who had an allogeneic stem cell transplant from a related donor, so the T cells may come from the graft donor. Some clones in this sample may be carry-over from other donors' samples. CDR3 bases: TGTGCCAGCAGCGCTGGAGGTGAGGGGGCGGACGGGGAGCTGTTTTTT. It codes for CASSAGGEGADGELFF.